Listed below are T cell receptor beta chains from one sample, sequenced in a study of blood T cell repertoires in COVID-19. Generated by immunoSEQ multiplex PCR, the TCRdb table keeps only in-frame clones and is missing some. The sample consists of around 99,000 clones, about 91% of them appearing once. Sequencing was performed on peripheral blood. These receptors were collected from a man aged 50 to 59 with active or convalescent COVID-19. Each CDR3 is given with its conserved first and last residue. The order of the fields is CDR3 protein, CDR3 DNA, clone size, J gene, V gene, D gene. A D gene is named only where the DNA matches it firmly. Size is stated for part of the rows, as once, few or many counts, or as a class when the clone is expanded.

CDR3aa: CAIREAGDNQPQHF; CDR3nt: TGTGCCATCAGGGAGGCGGGAGACAATCAGCCCCAGCATTTT; abundance: -; j_gene: TRBJ1-5; v_gene: TRBV10-3; d_gene: -
CDR3aa: CASSQEFLAASYNEQFF; CDR3nt: TGCGCCAGCAGCCAAGAGTTCCTAGCGGCTTCCTACAATGAGCAGTTCTTC; abundance: -; j_gene: TRBJ2-1; v_gene: TRBV4-3; d_gene: TRBD2
CDR3aa: CAWTRLATTGELFF; CDR3nt: TGTGCCTGGACTCGCCTAGCGACTACCGGGGAGCTGTTTTTT; abundance: few; j_gene: TRBJ2-2; v_gene: TRBV30; d_gene: -
CDR3aa: CASSFQQHNEQFF; CDR3nt: TGCGCCAGCAGCTTCCAACAGCATAATGAGCAGTTCTTC; abundance: -; j_gene: TRBJ2-1; v_gene: TRBV5-1; d_gene: -
CDR3aa: CASSTGAEAFF; CDR3nt: TGTGCCAGTAGTACGGGGGCTGAAGCTTTCTTT; abundance: -; j_gene: TRBJ1-1; v_gene: TRBV19; d_gene: -
CDR3aa: CASSNTQGGEQYF; CDR3nt: TGTGCCAGCAGCAATACACAGGGGGGCGAGCAGTACTTC; abundance: -; j_gene: TRBJ2-7; v_gene: TRBV21-1; d_gene: -
CDR3aa: CASSREGHAEKLFF; CDR3nt: TGTGCCAGTAGTAGGGAGGGTCATGCGGAAAAACTGTTTTTT; abundance: -; j_gene: TRBJ1-4; v_gene: TRBV19; d_gene: -
CDR3aa: CASSPSAYEQYF; CDR3nt: TGTGCCAGCAGCCCGTCGGCCTACGAGCAGTACTTC; abundance: -; j_gene: TRBJ2-7; v_gene: TRBV28; d_gene: -
CDR3aa: CASSSPTGGRSNQPQHF; CDR3nt: TGTGCCAGCAGCTCCCCGACGGGGGGACGGAGCAATCAGCCCCAGCATTTT; abundance: -; j_gene: TRBJ1-5; v_gene: TRBV7-2; d_gene: -
CDR3aa: CASRLAGDTQYF; CDR3nt: TGTGCCAGTAGACTGGCGGGAGATACGCAGTATTTT; abundance: -; j_gene: TRBJ2-3; v_gene: TRBV12-3/TRBV12-4; d_gene: -
CDR3aa: CSVCEQGLRRLQMNTEAFF; CDR3nt: TGCAGCGTCTGTGAACAGGGGCTCCGACGCCTTCAAATGAACACTGAAGCTTTCTTT; abundance: -; j_gene: TRBJ1-1; v_gene: TRBV29-1; d_gene: TRBD1
CDR3aa: CASSPPTGTSPSQYF; CDR3nt: TGTGCCAGCAGTCCGCCGACAGGGACTTCCCCATCGCAGTACTTC; abundance: -; j_gene: TRBJ2-7; v_gene: TRBV6-2/TRBV6-3; d_gene: -
CDR3aa: CASSWGLAGVGNTGELFF; CDR3nt: TGTGCCAGCAGTTGGGGACTAGCGGGAGTGGGGAACACCGGGGAGCTGTTTTTT; abundance: -; j_gene: TRBJ2-2; v_gene: TRBV2; d_gene: TRBD2
CDR3aa: CASSPLDRVGNIQYF; CDR3nt: TGTGCCAGTAGCCCCTTGGACAGGGTAGGAAACATTCAGTACTTC; abundance: -; j_gene: TRBJ2-4; v_gene: TRBV19; d_gene: TRBD1
CDR3aa: CASSSGQRTEQYF; CDR3nt: TGTGCCAGCAGCTCCGGACAGAGGACCGAGCAGTACTTC; abundance: -; j_gene: TRBJ2-7; v_gene: TRBV7-2; d_gene: -
CDR3aa: CASNPGQDNEKLFF; CDR3nt: TGTGCCAGCAACCCGGGACAGGATAATGAAAAACTGTTTTTT; abundance: once; j_gene: TRBJ1-4; v_gene: TRBV2; d_gene: TRBD1
CDR3aa: CASSQGLANEQFF; CDR3nt: TGCGCCAGCAGCCAAGGGCTAGCCAATGAGCAGTTCTTC; abundance: -; j_gene: TRBJ2-1; v_gene: TRBV4-1; d_gene: -
CDR3aa: CATLQGPDTQYF; CDR3nt: TGTGCCACTTTACAGGGCCCAGATACGCAGTATTTT; abundance: -; j_gene: TRBJ2-3; v_gene: TRBV27; d_gene: -
CDR3aa: CASSLVGLAGAHSYNEQFF; CDR3nt: TGCGCCAGCAGCTTGGTGGGACTAGCGGGAGCTCACTCCTACAATGAGCAGTTCTTC; abundance: -; j_gene: TRBJ2-1; v_gene: TRBV5-1; d_gene: TRBD2
CDR3aa: CASSLGATGTDTQYF; CDR3nt: TGTGCCAGCAGTTTAGGAGCGACCGGCACAGATACGCAGTATTTT; abundance: -; j_gene: TRBJ2-3; v_gene: TRBV27; d_gene: -
CDR3aa: CASSQETSWAANNEQYF; CDR3nt: TGTGCCAGCAGCCAAGAGACAAGCTGGGCCGCAAACAACGAGCAGTACTTC; abundance: -; j_gene: TRBJ2-7; v_gene: TRBV14; d_gene: -
CDR3aa: CASSLTGGAGEKLFF; CDR3nt: TGTGCCAGCAGCCTAACAGGGGGCGCAGGTGAAAAACTGTTTTTT; abundance: -; j_gene: TRBJ1-4; v_gene: TRBV9; d_gene: TRBD1